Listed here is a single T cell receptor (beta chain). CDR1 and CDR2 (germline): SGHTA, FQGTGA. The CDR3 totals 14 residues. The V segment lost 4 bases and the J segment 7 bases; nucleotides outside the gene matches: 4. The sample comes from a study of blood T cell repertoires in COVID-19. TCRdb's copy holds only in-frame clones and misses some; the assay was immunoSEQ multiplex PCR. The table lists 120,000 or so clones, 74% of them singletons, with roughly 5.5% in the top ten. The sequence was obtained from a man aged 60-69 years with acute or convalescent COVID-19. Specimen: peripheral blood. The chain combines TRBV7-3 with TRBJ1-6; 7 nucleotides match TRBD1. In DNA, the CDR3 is TGTGCCAGCAGCTCAACAGGGGTGAATTCACCCCTCCACTTT. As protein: CASSSTGVNSPLHF.